These T cell receptor beta chains were read from a single sample in a study of blood T cell repertoires in COVID-19. The protocol was immunoSEQ multiplex PCR, while the TCRdb copy is restricted to in-frame clones and leaves out a portion. Altogether some 410,000 clones are present, roughly 90% being singletons, with the ten largest covering approximately 1%. The sample was PBMCs or T cells enriched from blood (not recorded which). The receptors originated from a young woman with acute COVID-19. CDR3s include the opening cysteine and the closing phenylalanine or tryptophan. Each record gives: clone size, V gene, J gene, D gene, CDR3 protein, CDR3 DNA. A D gene is named only where the DNA matches it firmly. Expanded clones get a size class; other rows say once, few or many, or leave the size out.

.	TRBV7-7	TRBJ2-2	TRBD1	CASSTRTGSNTGELFF	TGTGCCAGCAGCACGAGGACAGGCTCGAACACCGGGGAGCTGTTTTTT
once	TRBV19	TRBJ1-2	.	CASTAANFDYTF	TGTGCCAGTACGGCGGCAAACTTCGACTACACCTTC
few	TRBV18	TRBJ2-3	.	CASSPVTGTDTQYF	TGTGCCAGCTCACCGGTCACGGGAACAGATACGCAGTATTTT
.	TRBV28	TRBJ1-5	TRBD1	CASSLPDRASNQPQHF	TGTGCCAGCAGTTTACCGGACAGGGCGAGCAATCAGCCCCAGCATTTT
.	TRBV6-2/TRBV6-3	TRBJ2-7	TRBD1	CASSPLGQGAREQYF	TGTGCCAGCAGTCCCTTAGGACAGGGGGCGAGGGAGCAGTACTTC
.	TRBV6-5	TRBJ1-2	.	CASRREGGYGYTF	TGTGCCAGCAGAAGGGAGGGGGGCTATGGCTACACCTTC
.	TRBV5-1	TRBJ2-3	.	CASSLTTYSSTDTQYF	TGCGCCAGCAGCTTGACCACTTATTCTAGCACAGATACGCAGTATTTT
.	TRBV12-5	TRBJ1-1	.	CASGLSRRANTEAFF	TGTGCTAGTGGTTTGAGCCGCAGGGCCAACACTGAAGCTTTCTTT
.	TRBV9	TRBJ1-2	.	CASSVGVGNYGYTF	TGTGCCAGCAGCGTAGGGGTCGGGAACTATGGCTACACCTTC
.	TRBV11-2	TRBJ2-1	TRBD1	CASSLQGDYNEQFF	TGTGCCAGCAGCTTACAGGGGGACTACAATGAGCAGTTCTTC
.	TRBV28	TRBJ1-5	TRBD1	CASSLTGGRNQPQHF	TGTGCCAGCAGTTTGACAGGGGGCCGCAATCAGCCCCAGCATTTT
.	TRBV5-1	TRBJ2-1	.	CASRVGGTYNEQFF	TGCGCCAGCAGGGTCGGGGGGACATACAATGAGCAGTTCTTC
.	TRBV7-8	TRBJ2-1	.	CASSLRLADNEQFF	TGTGCCAGCAGCTTACGGCTAGCTGACAATGAGCAGTTCTTC
.	TRBV5-1	TRBJ1-3	.	CASSFNSLGNTIYF	TGCGCCAGCAGCTTCAACAGCCTTGGAAACACCATATATTTT
.	TRBV7-2	TRBJ1-2	TRBD1	CASSLSRDRIYGYTF	TGTGCCAGCAGCTTAAGCCGGGACAGGATCTATGGCTACACCTTC
.	TRBV15	TRBJ1-6	TRBD1	CATSSQGQSNSPLHF	TGTGCCACCAGCAGCCAGGGACAGTCTAATTCACCCCTCCACTTT